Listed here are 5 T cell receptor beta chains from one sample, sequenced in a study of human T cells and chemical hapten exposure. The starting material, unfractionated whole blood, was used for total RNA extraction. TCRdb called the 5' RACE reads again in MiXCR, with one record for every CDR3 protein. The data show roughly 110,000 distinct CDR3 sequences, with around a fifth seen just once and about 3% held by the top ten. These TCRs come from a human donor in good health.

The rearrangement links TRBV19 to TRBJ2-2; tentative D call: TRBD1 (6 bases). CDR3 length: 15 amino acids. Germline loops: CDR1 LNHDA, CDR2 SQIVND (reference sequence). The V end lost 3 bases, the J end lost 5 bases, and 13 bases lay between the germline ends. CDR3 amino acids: CASSMVAGVTGELFF. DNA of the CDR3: TGTGCCAGTAGTATGGTTGCAGGGGTGACCGGGGAGCTGTTTTTT.

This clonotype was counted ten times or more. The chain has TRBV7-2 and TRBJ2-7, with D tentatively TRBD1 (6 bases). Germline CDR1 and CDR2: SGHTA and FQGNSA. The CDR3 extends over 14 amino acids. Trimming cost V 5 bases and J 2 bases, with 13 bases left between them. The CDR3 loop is CASSPSTGPYEQYF. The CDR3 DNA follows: TGTGCCAGCAGCCCCTCTACAGGGCCCTACGAGCAGTACTTC.

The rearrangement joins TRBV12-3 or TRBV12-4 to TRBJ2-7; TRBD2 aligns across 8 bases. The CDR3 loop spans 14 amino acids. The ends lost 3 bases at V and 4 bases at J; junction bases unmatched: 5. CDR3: CASSLTGGPYEQYF. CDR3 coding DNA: TGTGCCAGCAGTTTGACGGGAGGGCCTTACGAGCAGTACTTC.

CDR3 in DNA: TGTGCCAGCAGCAAAACAGGGGTGGCCGGAAACACCATATATTTT. Encoded protein: CASSKTGVAGNTIYF. This chain connects TRBV9 to TRBJ1-3; 7 positions match TRBD1. CDR3 length: 15 amino acids. Looked up from germline, CDR1 is SGDLS and CDR2 is YYNGEE. The V and J ends lost 4 bases and 4 bases, in that order; junction bases with no gene match: 8.

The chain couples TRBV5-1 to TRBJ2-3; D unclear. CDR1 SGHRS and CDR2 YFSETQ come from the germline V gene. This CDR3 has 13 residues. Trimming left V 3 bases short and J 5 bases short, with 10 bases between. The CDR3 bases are TGCGCCAGCAGCTCGGCCGCGAGAGATACGCAGTATTTT. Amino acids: CASSSAARDTQYF.